Following are 13 T cell receptor beta chains from one sample sequenced in a study of cytomegalovirus exposure and HLA in healthy donors. PCR primers comprised 60 Vbeta and 13 Jbeta primers. Repertoires were generated with immunoSEQ multiplex PCR, while TCRdb's copy carries only in-frame clones and drops some. Here the sample spans approximately 78,000 clones, 50% to 80% being singletons. Material for sequencing was PBMCs. These receptors all come from a man aged 35-49 years in good health and CMV-seropositive.

This chain links TRBV2 with TRBJ2-1; maybe TRBD2 (5 bases). The CDR3 is 15 amino acids. V lost 8 bases, J lost 1 base, and 15 bases lay in between. CDR1 is SNHLY and CDR2 is FYNNEI in the germline V gene. In DNA, the CDR3 is TGTGCCAGCGGTCAAACTAGAGGGTCCTACAATGAGCAGTTCTTC. This translates into CASGQTRGSYNEQFF.

The V and J genes are TRBV4-2 and TRBJ2-3, with TRBD2 matching over 10 bases. With 5 bases clipped from V and 2 bases from J, the junction kept 13 bases outside the gene matches. CDR3 length: 18 amino acids. Germline loops: CDR1 LGHNA, CDR2 YNFKEQ. DNA of the CDR3: TGTGCCAGCAGCTTAGGACTAGCGGCGGGGGGGGACACAGATACGCAGTATTTT. Translation: CASSLGLAAGGDTDTQYF.

The chain links TRBV19 to TRBJ1-2, with a tentative D call TRBD1 (6 bases). The CDR3 is 12 residues long. CDR1 and CDR2 (germline): LNHDA, SQIVND (reference sequence). V was trimmed by 5 bases and J by 5 bases, leaving 9 bases between them. The CDR3, as DNA: TGTGCCAGTAGTGTTACAGGGTATGGCTACACCTTC. This translates into CASSVTGYGYTF.

In this sample, this clone turned up once. This rearrangement joins TRBV2 to TRBJ2-1; 8 positions agree with TRBD2. The CDR3 is 16 residues long. V lost 5 bases to trimming and J lost 7 bases; unmatched junction nucleotides: 13. In germline, CDR1 is SNHLY, CDR2 FYNNEI. This CDR3 reads CASSRRWGLVPNEQFF. The CDR3 region has the DNA TGTGCCAGCAGTCGGCGTTGGGGACTAGTTCCTAATGAGCAGTTCTTC.

The count of this clone is one. J is TRBJ2-2 and V is TRBV6-6; TRBD1 aligns across 7 bases. Per germline, CDR1 MNHNY and CDR2 SVGAGI (reference sequence). This CDR3 spans 13 amino acids. The V segment lost 5 bases and the J segment 5 bases; nucleotides outside the gene matches: 2. Here the CDR3 DNA reads TGTGCCAGCAGTCAGGGGGTGACCGGGGAGCTGTTTTTT. This translates into CASSQGVTGELFF.

This sequence joins TRBV10-3 and TRBJ1-4, with 8 nucleotides matching TRBD1. The germline gives CDR1 ENHRY, CDR2 SYGVKD. Germline trimming cut 8 bases from V and 8 bases from J; bases unmatched to any gene: 7. The CDR3 consists of 13 residues. The CDR3 loop is CAIGGQGDEKLFF. Written as DNA, the CDR3 is TGTGCCATCGGAGGACAGGGTGACGAAAAACTGTTTTTT.

This clone came up a few times. The chain joins TRBV11-3 to TRBJ1-1, with 7 bases aligning to TRBD1. CDR3 length equals 18 residues. V lost 1 base, J lost 1 base, and 12 bases stayed unmatched. Germline CDR1 SGHNT, CDR2 YENEEA. The CDR3 spells CASSLAGTWGQKNTEAFF. CDR3 in DNA: TGTGCCAGCAGCTTAGCCGGGACATGGGGACAGAAGAACACTGAAGCTTTCTTT.

V is TRBV18 and J is TRBJ2-5; tentatively, D is TRBD2 (5 bases). V lost 2 bases and J 4 bases, leaving 11 bases between the germline ends. Looked up from germline, CDR1 is KGHSH and CDR2 is LQKENI. The CDR3 covers 14 residues. The CDR3 bases are TGTGCCAGCTCACCATTGGCGGGCCCAGAGACCCAGTACTTC. Encoded protein: CASSPLAGPETQYF.

This rearrangement joins TRBV28 to TRBJ1-2; perhaps TRBD1 as D (5 bases). Germline lookup yields CDR1 MDHEN and CDR2 SYDVKM. The CDR3 extends over 17 amino acids. V gave up 0 bases and J gave up 2 bases, with 16 bases separating them. This chain's CDR3 is CASSLWIGGDQNYGYTF. The DNA for the CDR3 is TGTGCCAGCAGTTTATGGATAGGAGGGGACCAAAACTATGGCTACACCTTC.

This clone was counted a few times. The chain links TRBV25-1 to TRBJ1-1; D is ambiguous. V shed 3 bases and J shed 0 bases, with 5 bases lying between them. Germline CDR1 reads MGHDK; CDR2 reads SYGVNS. There are 13 residues in the CDR3. This chain's CDR3 is CASSEGLNTEAFF. The CDR3 region has the DNA TGTGCCAGCAGTGAGGGCTTGAACACTGAAGCTTTCTTT.

This sequence joins TRBV7-6 and TRBJ2-1; weak D call: TRBD2 (5 bases). Germline V CDR1 and CDR2: SGHVS, FNYEAQ. The V and J ends lost 5 bases and 0 bases respectively, with 11 bases between them. The CDR3 has 15 residues. The CDR3 DNA follows: TGTGCCAGCAGCCCGGACTCCTACTCCTACAATGAGCAGTTCTTC. It encodes CASSPDSYSYNEQFF.

This clone was counted once. V gene TRBV11-2 combines with J gene TRBJ2-7; perhaps TRBD1 as D (6 bases). CDR3 size: 15 residues. Trimming took off 3 bases at V and 2 bases at J, with 14 bases between the two ends. Germline CDR1 and CDR2: SGHAT and FQNNGV. The CDR3 bases are TGTGCCAGCAGCTTCGCGACAGGCCTAACCTACGAGCAGTACTTC. Its protein product is CASSFATGLTYEQYF. Filled out from reference TRBV11-2 and TRBJ2-7, the complete variable domain reads EAGVAQSPRYKIIEKRQSVAFWCNPISGHATLYWYQQILGQGPKLLIQFQNNGVVDDSQLPKDRFSAERLKGVDSTLKIQPAKLEDSAVYLCASSFATGLTYEQYFGPGTRLTVT.

The sample holds one count of this clone. The chain couples TRBV28 to TRBJ2-1, with D tentatively TRBD2 (6 bases). Germline V gene data show CDR1 as MDHEN and CDR2 as SYDVKM. The CDR3 loop spans 14 amino acids. V was pared by 6 bases and J by 6 bases, with 15 bases between. This CDR3 is CASRLTGLLNEQFF. Written as DNA, the CDR3 is TGTGCCAGCAGACTCACGGGACTGCTCAATGAGCAGTTCTTC.